This T cell receptor (beta chain) was identified during a study of T-cell reconstitution after alpha-beta-depleted transplantation in children. General study results and limits: Some patients' high day-60 TCRbeta diversity was attributed to recipient cells surviving conditioning. Reported findings indicate that, about two months after transplant, alpha-beta T cells came from several hundred expanded clones, which were derived from non-depleted graft cells. After one year, T-cell counts and TCRbeta diversity mostly came from new T cells.

Using unique molecular identifiers, the investigators prepared the TCRbeta library. TCRdb redid the calling of the PCR reads with MiXCR, one entry per CDR3 protein. The sample has 480,000 or so distinct CDR3 sequences; about 11% are singletons. The germline V and J ends were trimmed by 3 bases and 4 bases, with 7 bases remaining between them. Germline-derived CDR1 and CDR2 are WSHSY and SAAADI. The CDR3 spans 13 residues. With respect to this clonotype: Its cognate antigen is unknown.

This rearrangement joins TRBV10-2 to TRBJ2-1, with a tentative D call TRBD1 (5 bases). The origin of this receptor is a child younger than 10 with inherited bone marrow failure, due to receive a stem cell transplant. The sample here was PBMCs, taken before TCRalphabeta/CD19-depleted stem cell transplant. CDR3 residues: CASSDRVYNEQFF. CDR3 nucleotides: TGCGCCAGCAGTGACAGGGTTTACAATGAGCAGTTCTTC.